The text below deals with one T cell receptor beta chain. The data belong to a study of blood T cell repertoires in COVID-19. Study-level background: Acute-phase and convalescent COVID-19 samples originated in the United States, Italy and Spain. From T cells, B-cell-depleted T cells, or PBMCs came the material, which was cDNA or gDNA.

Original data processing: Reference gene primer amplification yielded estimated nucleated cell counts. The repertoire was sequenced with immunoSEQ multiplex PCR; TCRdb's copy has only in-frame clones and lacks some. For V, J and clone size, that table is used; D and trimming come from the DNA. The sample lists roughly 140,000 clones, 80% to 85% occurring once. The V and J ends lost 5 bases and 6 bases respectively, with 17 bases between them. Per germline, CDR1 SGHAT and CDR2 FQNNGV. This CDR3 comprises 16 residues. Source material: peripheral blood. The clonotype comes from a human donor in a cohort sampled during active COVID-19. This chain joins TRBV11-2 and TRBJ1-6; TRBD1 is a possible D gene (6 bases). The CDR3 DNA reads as TGTGCCAGCAGCCCTGCCCTGGACAGATTTAATTCACCCCTCCACTTT. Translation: CASSPALDRFNSPLHF.